This T cell receptor beta chain was recorded in a study of tumor-infiltrating lymphocytes in localized non-small cell lung cancer. V lost 0 bases to trimming and J lost 4 bases; unmatched junction nucleotides: 3. The CDR3 totals 16 residues. Per the germline V gene, CDR1 is SGDLS and CDR2 is YYNGEE. Sequenced by immunoSEQ multiplex PCR; TCRdb stores in-frame clones only, minus some. The sample comprises about 23,000 clones, nearly 70% of which are singletons, and approximately 14% rests with the top ten. The sample consisted of lung tumor tissue. The sequence derives from a human donor with non-small cell lung cancer. The chain carries TRBV9 and TRBJ1-4; 10 nucleotides line up with TRBD1. The CDR3 DNA reads TGTGCCAGCAGCGTAGGGGACAGGGGACGTAATGAAAAACTGTTTTTT. Residues: CASSVGDRGRNEKLFF.